Given below is one TCR beta chain in context. The antigen is unknown. This sample is part of a study of blood T cells in healthy people across ages. Per the germline V gene, CDR1 is SGHTA and CDR2 is FQGNSA. This CDR3 region has 17 residues. Trimming at V came to 5 bases and at J to 0 bases, leaving 8 bases not matched to a gene. Findings and caveats of the study: When set beside aged donors, long-lived donors presented more naive CD4+ cells and higher diversity.

A second PCR, run for roughly 7 to 12 cycles, used a sample-barcoded 5' primer plus a J-beta primer mix. TCRdb processed the 5' RACE reads anew with MiXCR; each CDR3 protein has one entry. This sample yields under 800,000 distinct CDR3 sequences, of which about 42% are seen a single time; roughly 19% belongs to the top ten. The source is a woman aged 55-70 years in good health. The sample taken for sequencing was blood. V usage is TRBV7-2 and J usage is TRBJ2-2; 8 bases line up with TRBD1. The CDR3 reads CASSPRTGKPNTGELFF. The DNA for the CDR3 is TGTGCCAGCAGCCCTCGGACAGGGAAGCCGAACACCGGGGAGCTGTTTTTT. Full variable domain (missing parts from reference TRBV7-2 and TRBJ2-2): GAGVSQSPSNKVTEKGKDVELRCDPISGHTALYWYRQSLGQGLEFLIYFQGNSAPDKSGLPSDRFSAERTGGSVSTLTIQRTQQEDSAVYLCASSPRTGKPNTGELFFGEGSRLTVL.